The text below deals with one T cell receptor (beta chain). This sample stems from a study of control samples from healthy donors and cancer patients. Here immunoSEQ multiplex PCR was the method, and the copy in TCRdb shows in-frame clones only, minus some. The table has over 100,000 clones, 88% seen once. The germline V gene has CDR1 KGHSH and CDR2 LQKENI. V was trimmed by 2 bases and J by 7 bases, leaving 12 bases between them. This CDR3 has 13 residues. The chain has TRBV18 and TRBJ2-7; D is ambiguous. Material for sequencing was blood. The sequence was obtained from a man in his forties in good health. CDR3: CASSPTAAREQYF. CDR3 DNA: TGTGCCAGCTCACCAACGGCAGCTCGAGAGCAGTACTTC.